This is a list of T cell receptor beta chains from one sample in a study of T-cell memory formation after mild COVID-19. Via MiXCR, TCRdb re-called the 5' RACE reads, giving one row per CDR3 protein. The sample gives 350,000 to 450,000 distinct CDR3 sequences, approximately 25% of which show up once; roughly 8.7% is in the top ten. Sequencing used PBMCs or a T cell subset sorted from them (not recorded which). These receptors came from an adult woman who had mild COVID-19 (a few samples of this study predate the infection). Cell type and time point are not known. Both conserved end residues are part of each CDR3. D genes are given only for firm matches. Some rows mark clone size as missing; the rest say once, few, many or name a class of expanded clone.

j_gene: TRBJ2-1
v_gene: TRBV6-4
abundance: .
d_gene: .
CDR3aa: CASSERRGNEQFF
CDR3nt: TGTGCCAGCAGTGAAAGGCGTGGCAATGAGCAGTTCTTC

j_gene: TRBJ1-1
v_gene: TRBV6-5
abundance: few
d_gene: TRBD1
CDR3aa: CASSTLDRGKSEAFF
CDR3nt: TGTGCCAGCAGTACCCTTGACAGGGGGAAGTCTGAAGCTTTCTTT

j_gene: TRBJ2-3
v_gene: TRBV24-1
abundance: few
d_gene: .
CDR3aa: CATSDFGLKDTQYF
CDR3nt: TGTGCCACCAGTGATTTCGGGTTAAAAGATACGCAGTATTTT

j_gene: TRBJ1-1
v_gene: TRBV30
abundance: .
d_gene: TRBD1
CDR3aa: CAWSFQGARGNTEAFF
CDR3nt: TGTGCCTGGAGTTTCCAGGGGGCCCGGGGGAACACTGAAGCTTTCTTT

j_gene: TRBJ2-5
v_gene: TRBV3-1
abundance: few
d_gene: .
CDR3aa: CASSQDYKTQYF
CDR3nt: TGTGCCAGCAGCCAAGATTATAAGACCCAGTACTTC

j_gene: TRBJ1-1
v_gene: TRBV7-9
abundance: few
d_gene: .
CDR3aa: CASSSWENTEAFF
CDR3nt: TGTGCCAGCAGCAGCTGGGAGAACACTGAAGCTTTCTTT

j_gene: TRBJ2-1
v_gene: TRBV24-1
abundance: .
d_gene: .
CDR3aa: CATSGSGEQFF
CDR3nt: TGTGCCACCAGTGGGTCGGGTGAGCAGTTCTTC

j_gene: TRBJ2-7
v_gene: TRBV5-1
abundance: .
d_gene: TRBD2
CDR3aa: CASRLARSSEQYF
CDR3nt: TGCGCCAGCAGACTAGCGAGAAGCTCCGAGCAGTACTTC

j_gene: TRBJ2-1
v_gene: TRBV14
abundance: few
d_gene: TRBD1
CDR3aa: CASSRWDSTYNEQFF
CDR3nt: TGTGCCAGCAGCCGGTGGGACAGTACCTACAATGAGCAGTTCTTC

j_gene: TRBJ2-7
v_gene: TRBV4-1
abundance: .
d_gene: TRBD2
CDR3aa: CASSQDGTSGYYEQYF
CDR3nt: TGCGCCAGCAGCCAAGATGGGACTAGCGGTTACTACGAGCAGTACTTC

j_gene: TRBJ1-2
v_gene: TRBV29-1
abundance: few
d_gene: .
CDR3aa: CSGISDYGYTF
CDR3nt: TGCAGCGGCATTTCTGACTATGGCTACACCTTC

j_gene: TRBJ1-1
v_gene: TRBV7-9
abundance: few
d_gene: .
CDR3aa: CASSSAGWTEAFF
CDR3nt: TGTGCCAGCAGCTCGGCCGGGTGGACTGAAGCTTTCTTT

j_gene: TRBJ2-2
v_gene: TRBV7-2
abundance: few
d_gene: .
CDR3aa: CASRTKRGELFF
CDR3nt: TGTGCCAGCAGAACAAAACGCGGGGAGCTGTTTTTT

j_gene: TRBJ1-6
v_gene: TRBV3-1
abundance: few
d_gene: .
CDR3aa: CASSRSNSPLHF
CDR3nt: TGTGCCAGCAGCCGGTCAAATTCACCCCTCCACTTT

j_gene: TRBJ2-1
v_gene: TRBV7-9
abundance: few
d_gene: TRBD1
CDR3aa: CASSPMGGQGFNEQFF
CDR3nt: TGTGCCAGCAGCCCAATGGGGGGACAGGGATTCAATGAGCAGTTCTTC

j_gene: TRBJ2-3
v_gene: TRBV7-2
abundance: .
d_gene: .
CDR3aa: CASSPVATTDTQYF
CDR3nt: TGTGCCAGCAGCCCTGTAGCGACCACAGATACGCAGTATTTT

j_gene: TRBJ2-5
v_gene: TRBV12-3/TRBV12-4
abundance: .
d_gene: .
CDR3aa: CASSFDVWETQYF
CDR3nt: TGTGCCAGCAGTTTTGACGTTTGGGAGACCCAGTACTTC

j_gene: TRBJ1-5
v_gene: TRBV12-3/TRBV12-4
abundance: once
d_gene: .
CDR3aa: CASSIQQGYGNQPQHF
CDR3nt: TGTGCCAGCAGTATCCAACAGGGTTACGGCAATCAGCCCCAGCATTTT

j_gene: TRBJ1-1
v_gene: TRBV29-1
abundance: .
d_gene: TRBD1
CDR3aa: CSVEDTGGSTEAFF
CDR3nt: TGCAGCGTTGAAGATACAGGGGGCTCCACTGAAGCTTTCTTT

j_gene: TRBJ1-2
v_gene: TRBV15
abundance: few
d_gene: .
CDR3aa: CATSRRAGMSYGYTF
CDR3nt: TGTGCCACCTCCCGACGAGCAGGGATGAGCTATGGCTACACCTTC

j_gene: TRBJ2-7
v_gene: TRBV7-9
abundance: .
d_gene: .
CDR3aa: CASSLAHTEQYF
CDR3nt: TGTGCCAGCAGCTTAGCCCACACCGAGCAGTACTTC

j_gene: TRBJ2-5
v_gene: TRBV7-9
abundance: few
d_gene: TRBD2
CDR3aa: CASSSNPSGSHETQYF
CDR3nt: TGTGCCAGCAGCTCCAATCCTAGCGGGAGTCATGAGACCCAGTACTTC

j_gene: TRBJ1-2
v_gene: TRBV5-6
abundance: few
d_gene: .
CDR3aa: CASSRGPTGTYGYTF
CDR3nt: TGTGCCAGCAGCCGGGGCCCTACAGGGACCTATGGCTACACCTTC

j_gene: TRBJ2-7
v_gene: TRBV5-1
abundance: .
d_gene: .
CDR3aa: CASSSQRSFEQYF
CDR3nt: TGCGCCAGCAGCTCTCAAAGGTCGTTCGAGCAGTACTTC

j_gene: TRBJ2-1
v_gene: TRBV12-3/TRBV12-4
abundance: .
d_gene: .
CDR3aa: CASSLTGRDNEQFF
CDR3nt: TGTGCCAGCAGCCTAACGGGAAGGGACAATGAGCAGTTCTTC

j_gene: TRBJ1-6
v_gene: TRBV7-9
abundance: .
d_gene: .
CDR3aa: CASSQNGSPLHF
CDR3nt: TGTGCCAGCAGTCAAAATGGTTCACCCCTCCACTTT

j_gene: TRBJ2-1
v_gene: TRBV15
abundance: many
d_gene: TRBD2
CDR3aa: CATSSASGGNNEQFF
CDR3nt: TGTGCCACCAGTTCGGCTAGCGGGGGCAACAATGAGCAGTTCTTC

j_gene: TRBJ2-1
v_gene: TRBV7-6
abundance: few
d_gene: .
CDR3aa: CASSLGVRVANEQFF
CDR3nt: TGTGCCAGCAGCTTAGGGGTCCGGGTGGCCAATGAGCAGTTCTTC

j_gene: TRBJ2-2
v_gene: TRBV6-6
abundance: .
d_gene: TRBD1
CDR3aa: CASSYPSKGASTGELFF
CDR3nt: TGTGCCAGCAGTTACCCGAGTAAGGGGGCGAGCACCGGGGAGCTGTTTTTT

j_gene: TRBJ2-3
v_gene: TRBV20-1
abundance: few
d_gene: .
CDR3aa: CSAAVDRMESPDTQYF
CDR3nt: TGCAGTGCTGCGGTCGACAGGATGGAGTCCCCAGATACGCAGTATTTT

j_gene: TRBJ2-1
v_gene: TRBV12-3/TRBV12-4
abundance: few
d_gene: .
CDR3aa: CASSSAVGQFF
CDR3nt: TGTGCCAGCAGCTCTGCCGTGGGGCAGTTCTTC

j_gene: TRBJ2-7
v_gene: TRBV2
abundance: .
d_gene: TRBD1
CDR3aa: CARRDRGEQYF
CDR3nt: TGTGCCAGACGAGACAGGGGCGAGCAGTACTTC

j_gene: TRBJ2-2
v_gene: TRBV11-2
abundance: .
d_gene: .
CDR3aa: CASSSGPLRGTGELFF
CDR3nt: TGTGCCAGCAGCTCCGGGCCTCTTCGGGGGACCGGGGAGCTGTTTTTT

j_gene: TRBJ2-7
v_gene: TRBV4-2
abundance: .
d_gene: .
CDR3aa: CASSQEYLALLEQYF
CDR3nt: TGTGCCAGCAGCCAAGAATACCTTGCCCTACTCGAGCAGTACTTC

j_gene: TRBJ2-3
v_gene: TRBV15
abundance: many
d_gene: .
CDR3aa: CATSSGTILRTDTQYF
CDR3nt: TGTGCCACCAGCAGTGGCACGATTCTCCGCACAGATACGCAGTATTTT

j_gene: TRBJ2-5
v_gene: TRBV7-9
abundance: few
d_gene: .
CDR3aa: CASTTGKETQYF
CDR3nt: TGTGCCAGCACTACGGGAAAAGAGACCCAGTACTTC

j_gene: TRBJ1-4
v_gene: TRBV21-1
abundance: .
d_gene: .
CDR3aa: CASSKGSYSLNEKLFF
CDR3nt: TGTGCCAGCAGCAAAGGCTCGTACAGCCTTAATGAAAAACTGTTTTTT

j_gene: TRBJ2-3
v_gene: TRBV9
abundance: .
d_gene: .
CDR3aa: CASSVGQSEDTQYF
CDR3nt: TGTGCCAGCAGCGTAGGACAGTCGGAGGATACGCAGTATTTT

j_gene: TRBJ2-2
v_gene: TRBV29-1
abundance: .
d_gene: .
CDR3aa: CSVEVRAGELFF
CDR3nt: TGCAGCGTTGAAGTCCGGGCCGGGGAGCTGTTTTTT

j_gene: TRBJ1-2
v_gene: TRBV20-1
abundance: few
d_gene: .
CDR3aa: CSALNRVGSKGYTF
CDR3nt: TGCAGTGCCCTAAATCGGGTGGGGTCTAAGGGCTACACCTTC

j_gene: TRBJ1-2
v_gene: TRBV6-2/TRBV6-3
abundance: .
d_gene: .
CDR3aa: CASKRRTANYGYTF
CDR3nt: TGTGCCAGCAAGAGGAGGACGGCTAACTATGGCTACACCTTC

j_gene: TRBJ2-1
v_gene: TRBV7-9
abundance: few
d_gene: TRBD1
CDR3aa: CASSLVYRDREYSEQFF
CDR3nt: TGTGCCAGCAGCTTAGTTTACCGGGACAGGGAATATAGTGAGCAGTTCTTC

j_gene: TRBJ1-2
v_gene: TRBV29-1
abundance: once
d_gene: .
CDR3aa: CSVVVNYGYTF
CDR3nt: TGCAGCGTTGTAGTTAACTATGGCTACACCTTC

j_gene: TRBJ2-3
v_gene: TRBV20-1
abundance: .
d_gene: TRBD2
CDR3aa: CSARGTSGRSDTQYF
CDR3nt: TGCAGTGCTAGAGGGACTAGCGGGAGATCGGATACGCAGTATTTT

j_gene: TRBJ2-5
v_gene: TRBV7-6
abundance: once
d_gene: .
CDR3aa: CASSLPFRETQYF
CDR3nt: TGTGCCAGCAGCTTACCGTTTCGGGAGACCCAGTACTTC

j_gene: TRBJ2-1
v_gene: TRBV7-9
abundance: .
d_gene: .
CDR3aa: CASMYGSVSNEQFF
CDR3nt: TGTGCCAGCATGTACGGGAGCGTCAGCAATGAGCAGTTCTTC

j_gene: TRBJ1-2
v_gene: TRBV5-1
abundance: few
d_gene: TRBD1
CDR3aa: CASKTHPDRGYGYTF
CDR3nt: TGCGCCAGTAAAACTCATCCGGACAGGGGCTATGGCTACACCTTC

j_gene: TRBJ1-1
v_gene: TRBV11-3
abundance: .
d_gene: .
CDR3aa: CASSPRGGVTEAFF
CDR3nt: TGTGCCAGCAGCCCAAGGGGAGGGGTTACTGAAGCTTTCTTT

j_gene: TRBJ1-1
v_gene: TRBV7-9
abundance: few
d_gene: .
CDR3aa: CASNAPGVALNTEAFF
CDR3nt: TGTGCCAGCAACGCTCCAGGGGTCGCTCTGAACACTGAAGCTTTCTTT

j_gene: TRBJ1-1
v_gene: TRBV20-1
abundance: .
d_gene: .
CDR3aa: CSAMLASLNTEAFF
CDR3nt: TGCAGTGCTATGCTCGCCTCCCTGAACACTGAAGCTTTCTTT

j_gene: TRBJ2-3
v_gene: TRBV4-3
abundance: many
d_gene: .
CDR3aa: CASSQDWGTDTQYF
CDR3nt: TGCGCCAGCAGCCAAGATTGGGGTACAGATACGCAGTATTTT

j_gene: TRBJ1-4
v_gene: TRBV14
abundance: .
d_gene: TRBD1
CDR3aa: CASSQLEGGSEKLFF
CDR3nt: TGTGCCAGCAGCCAATTGGAAGGGGGCAGCGAAAAACTGTTTTTT

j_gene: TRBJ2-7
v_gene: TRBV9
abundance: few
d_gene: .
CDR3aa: CASSGRTYEQYF
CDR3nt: TGTGCCAGCAGCGGACGGACCTACGAGCAGTACTTC

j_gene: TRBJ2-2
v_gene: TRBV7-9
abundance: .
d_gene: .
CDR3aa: CASSFGLGLNTGELFF
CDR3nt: TGTGCCAGCAGCTTTGGGCTAGGCCTGAACACCGGGGAGCTGTTTTTT